The 17 T cell receptor beta chains below all came from one sample that was sequenced in a study of beta chain features in type 1 diabetes. Study results and limitations: When Type 1 diabetes patients were examined, their TCRB CDR3s proved moderately but significantly shorter in all four CD4+ subsets.

Expressed TCRB transcripts got sequenced, as all isolated RNA was reverse transcribed. Using immunoSEQ multiplex PCR, the repertoire was profiled, and TCRdb retains in-frame clones only, with some absent. The sample carries fewer than 45,000 clones, approximately 61% recorded once. The antigens for these receptors are not known. Specimen: Tregs from blood. The origin of the receptors is a young man with type 1 diabetes. Some clones in this sample may be carry-over from other donors' samples.

The chain recombines TRBV2 with TRBJ2-1; D perhaps matches TRBD2 (6 bases). This CDR3 spans 12 amino acids. Germline values: CDR1 SNHLY, CDR2 FYNNEI. V lost 8 bases and J lost 7, with 12 bases in between. CDR3 DNA: TGTGCCAGCGGCAATGGGGGGAATGAGCAGTTCTTC. Its protein is CASGNGGNEQFF.

The chain recombines TRBV18 with TRBJ2-1, with 11 bases identical to TRBD2. In germline, CDR1 is KGHSH, CDR2 LQKENI. The CDR3 consists of 15 residues. The ends lost 2 bases at V and 9 bases at J; junction bases unmatched: 6. The CDR3 loop is CASSPEGLAGGEQFF. The CDR3 nucleotides read TGTGCCAGCTCACCAGAGGGGCTAGCGGGGGGTGAGCAGTTCTTC.

This clone showed up just a few times. J is TRBJ2-5 and V is TRBV9; 10 positions agree with TRBD2. The CDR3 length is 16 residues. V trimming: 0 bases; J trimming: 5 bases; junction bases outside the gene matches: 7. Germline V gene lookup returns CDR1 SGDLS and CDR2 YYNGEE. The CDR3 loop reads CASSVGRSGGLETQYF. CDR3 coding DNA: TGTGCCAGCAGCGTAGGGCGTAGCGGGGGGCTGGAGACCCAGTACTTC.

CDR3 in amino acids: CASSYGLAGDTQYF. CDR3 DNA sequence: TGCGCCAGCAGCTACGGACTAGCGGGGGATACGCAGTATTTT. The chain uses TRBV5-1 and TRBJ2-3, with 12 bases identical to TRBD2. J gave up 6 bases and V 3 bases, and 2 bases lay outside the gene matches. The germline gives CDR1 SGHRS, CDR2 YFSETQ. The CDR3 runs 14 residues.

This sequence joins TRBV5-1 and TRBJ2-1; tentative D call: TRBD1 (5 bases). Trimming removed 4 bases from V and 1 base from J, with 6 bases in between. The CDR3 loop spans 13 amino acids. The germline V gene has CDR1 SGHRS and CDR2 YFSETQ. CDR3 DNA: TGCGCCAGCAGCGGGGCTTCCTACAATGAGCAGTTCTTC. This encodes CASSGASYNEQFF.

There are a few counts of this clone. The V call is TRBV5-4, the J call TRBJ2-7, with 7 bases lining up with TRBD1. This CDR3 has 14 residues. The germline V gene has CDR1 SGHNT and CDR2 YYREEE (reference sequence). After removal of 4 bases from V and 6 bases from J, the junction contained 10 bases not matched to a gene. The CDR3 spells CASSADRASTEQYF. The CDR3 DNA is TGTGCCAGCAGCGCAGACAGGGCGTCGACCGAGCAGTACTTC.

About this clone: Other DNA sequences within the sample encode an identical CDR3. The chain employs TRBV18 and TRBJ1-1; possible D gene TRBD1, 5 bases. In germline, CDR1 is KGHSH, CDR2 LQKENI. V was cut by 2 bases and J by 2 bases, with 6 bases left in between. The CDR3 has 13 amino acids. Here the CDR3 DNA reads TGTGCCAGCTCACCAGGACAAAACACTGAAGCTTTCTTT. The encoded protein is CASSPGQNTEAFF.

In its sample, this clone was seen once. The CDR3 nucleotides are TGTGCCAGCACCCCCGTGCGGGGACCTTCCTACGAGCAGTACTTC. Protein: CASTPVRGPSYEQYF. This chain links TRBV2 with TRBJ2-7; TRBD2 is a possible D gene (6 bases). The V and J ends lost 7 bases and 1 base respectively, with 17 bases between them. The CDR3 sequence is 15 residues long. Looked up from germline, CDR1 is SNHLY and CDR2 is FYNNEI.

The CDR3 loop reads CASAARISGTEAFF. The CDR3, as DNA: TGTGCCAGCGCCGCGAGGATCTCGGGCACTGAAGCTTTCTTT. The chain couples TRBV7-9 to TRBJ1-1; D unclear. The germline V gene encodes CDR1 SEHNR and CDR2 FQNEAQ (reference sequence). CDR3 size: 14 residues. V shed 8 bases and J shed 4 bases, with 17 bases lying between them.

This sequence joins TRBV4-1 and TRBJ2-7; tentative D call: TRBD1 (5 bases). This CDR3 is built from 16 residues. Germline V lookup: CDR1 MGHRA, CDR2 YSYEKL. Trimming pared 0 bases from V and 4 bases from J, leaving 16 bases between. The CDR3 loop reads CASSQDLTGLKYEQYF. As DNA, the CDR3 is TGCGCCAGCAGCCAAGATCTAACAGGCCTAAAATACGAGCAGTACTTC.

This rearrangement joins TRBV7-9 to TRBJ1-3; no clear D. Germline V gene sequence: CDR1 SEHNR, CDR2 FQNEAQ (reference sequence). V lost 0 bases to trimming and J lost 4 bases, with 7 bases between them. This CDR3 comprises 14 residues. CDR3 DNA: TGTGCCAGCAGCTTAGCTGGGCAGGGAAACACCATATATTTT. Translated: CASSLAGQGNTIYF.

The V and J genes are TRBV7-2 and TRBJ2-7; 9 nucleotides line up with TRBD1. Germline V gene sequence: CDR1 SGHTA, CDR2 FQGNSA. V was pared by 5 bases and J by 6 bases, with 11 bases of the junction left unmatched. CDR3 length equals 15 residues. The CDR3 reads CASSHRDRAVPEQYF. The CDR3 DNA sequence: TGTGCCAGCAGCCACCGGGACAGGGCCGTCCCCGAGCAGTACTTC. The full variable domain, rest sourced from reference TRBV7-2 and TRBJ2-7, is GAGVSQSPSNKVTEKGKDVELRCDPISGHTALYWYRQSLGQGLEFLIYFQGNSAPDKSGLPSDRFSAERTGGSVSTLTIQRTQQEDSAVYLCASSHRDRAVPEQYFGPGTRLTVT.

The chain uses TRBV5-5 and TRBJ1-5, with no clear D. The V end was cut by 4 bases, the J end by 0 bases, with 11 bases between. The CDR3 sequence is 15 residues long. Looked up from germline, CDR1 is SGHKS and CDR2 is YYEKEE (reference sequence). The CDR3 spells CASSLGGDSNQPQHF. The CDR3 coding sequence is TGTGCCAGCAGCCTAGGAGGAGATAGCAATCAGCCCCAGCATTTT.

This clone was observed a few times. V and J are TRBV18 and TRBJ2-4; 7 bases are shared with TRBD1. CDR1 is KGHSH and CDR2 is LQKENI in the germline V gene. The CDR3 runs 13 residues. V dropped 4 bases and J dropped 6; count of bases not matched to a gene: 3. The CDR3 DNA reads as TGTGCCAGCTCACTAGACAGGGTAAACATTCAGTACTTC. Its protein is CASSLDRVNIQYF.

The chain joins TRBV6-5 to TRBJ2-5, with D perhaps matching TRBD2 (6 bases). This CDR3 is built from 15 residues. With 11 bases removed from V and 3 bases from J, the gap between germline ends came to 22 bases. CDR1 is MNHEY, CDR2 SVGAGI, per germline. The CDR3 here is CAHGGAGTLEETQYF. CDR3 nucleotide sequence: TGTGCCCACGGAGGGGCGGGGACCCTCGAAGAGACCCAGTACTTC.

The V gene is TRBV6-5, the J gene TRBJ1-6, with D uncertain. CDR1 is MNHEY, CDR2 SVGAGI, per germline. V was shortened by 5 bases and J by 9 bases, with 11 bases between the two germline ends. This CDR3 comprises 13 residues. CDR3 protein: CASSRVRGSPLHF. DNA of the CDR3: TGTGCCAGCAGTCGAGTACGAGGTTCACCCCTCCACTTT.

The V and J genes are TRBV2 and TRBJ2-5; D may be TRBD1 (5 bases). The J call may be incorrect, as the DNA end agrees better with TRBJ2-7. The germline V gene has CDR1 SNHLY and CDR2 FYNNEI. The CDR3 contains 13 residues. The CDR3 loop reads CASSVGQGYEQYF. CDR3 bases: TGTGCCAGCAGTGTGGGCCAGGGCTACGAGCAGTACTTC.